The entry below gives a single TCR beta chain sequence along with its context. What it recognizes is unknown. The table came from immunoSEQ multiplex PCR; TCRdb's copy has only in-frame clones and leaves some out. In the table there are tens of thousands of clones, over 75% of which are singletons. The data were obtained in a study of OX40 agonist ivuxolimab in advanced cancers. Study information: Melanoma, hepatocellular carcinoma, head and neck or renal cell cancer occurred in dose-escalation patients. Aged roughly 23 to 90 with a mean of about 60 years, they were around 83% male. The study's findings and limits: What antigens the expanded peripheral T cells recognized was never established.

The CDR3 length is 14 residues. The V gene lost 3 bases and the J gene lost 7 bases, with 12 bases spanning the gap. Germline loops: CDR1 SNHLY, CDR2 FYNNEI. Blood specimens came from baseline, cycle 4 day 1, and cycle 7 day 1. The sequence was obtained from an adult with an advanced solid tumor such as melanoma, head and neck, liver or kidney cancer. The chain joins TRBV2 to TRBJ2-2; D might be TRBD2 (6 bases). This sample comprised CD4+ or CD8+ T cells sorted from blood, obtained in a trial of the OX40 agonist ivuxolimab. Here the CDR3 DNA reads TGTGCCAGCAGTGACCGCGGGGTCGGCGGGGAGCTGTTTTTT. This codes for CASSDRGVGGELFF.